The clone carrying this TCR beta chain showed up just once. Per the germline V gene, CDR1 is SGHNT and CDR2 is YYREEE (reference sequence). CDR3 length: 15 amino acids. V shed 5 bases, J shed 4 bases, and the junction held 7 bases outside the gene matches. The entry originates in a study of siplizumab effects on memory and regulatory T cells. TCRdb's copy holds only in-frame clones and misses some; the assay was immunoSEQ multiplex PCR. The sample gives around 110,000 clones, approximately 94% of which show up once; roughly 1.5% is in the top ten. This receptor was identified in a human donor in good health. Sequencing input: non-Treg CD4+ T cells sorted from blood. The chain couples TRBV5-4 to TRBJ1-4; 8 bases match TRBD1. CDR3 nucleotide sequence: TGTGCCAGCAGTGACAACAGGGGGATTAATGAAAAACTGTTTTTT. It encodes CASSDNRGINEKLFF. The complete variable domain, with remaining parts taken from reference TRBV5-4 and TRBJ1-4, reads ETGVTQSPTHLIKTRGQQVTLRCSSQSGHNTVSWYQQALGQGPQFIFQYYREEENGRGNFPPRFSGLQFPNYSSELNVNALELDDSALYLCASSDNRGINEKLFFGSGTQLSVL.